These 10 T cell receptor beta chains were sequenced from one sample in a study of T-cell memory formation after mild COVID-19. TCRdb ran MiXCR on the 5' RACE reads and lists one entry per CDR3 protein. The sample records 200,000 to 300,000 distinct CDR3 sequences, 7.5% to 10% being singletons. The sequenced sample consisted of PBMCs or a T cell subset sorted from them (not recorded which). The receptors derive from a man in his late teens or twenties who had mild COVID-19 (a few samples of this study predate the infection). Cell type and time point are not known.

This clonotype was seen only a few times. V usage is TRBV7-2 and J usage is TRBJ2-2, with D perhaps matching TRBD2 (7 bases). With 5 bases removed from V and 4 bases from J, the gap between germline ends came to 17 bases. CDR1 and CDR2 from the germline V gene are SGHTA and FQGNSA. The CDR3 is 16 amino acids. CDR3 sequence: CASSPPPRGGTGELFF. The CDR3 nucleotides are TGTGCCAGCAGCCCCCCCCCGAGGGGGGGCACCGGGGAGCTGTTTTTT. Complete variable domain (other parts from reference TRBV7-2 and TRBJ2-2): GAGVSQSPSNKVTEKGKDVELRCDPISGHTALYWYRQSLGQGLEFLIYFQGNSAPDKSGLPSDRFSAERTGGSVSTLTIQRTQQEDSAVYLCASSPPPRGGTGELFFGEGSRLTVL.

This clonotype appeared a few times. The CDR3 sequence: CSASGFGVAKNIQYF. CDR3 DNA sequence: TGCAGTGCTAGTGGGTTTGGTGTAGCCAAAAACATTCAGTACTTC. The chain recombines TRBV20-1 with TRBJ2-4, with D unresolved. From germline, CDR1 is DFQATT and CDR2 SNEGSKA (reference sequence). The V end was cut by 3 bases, the J end by 0 bases, with 12 bases between. This CDR3 has 15 amino acids.

There are many counts of this clonotype. The V and J genes are TRBV5-1 and TRBJ2-2, with 8 bases matching TRBD2. Germline lookup yields CDR1 SGHRS and CDR2 YFSETQ. V was pared by 4 bases and J by 3 bases, with 8 bases of the junction left unmatched. The CDR3 is 16 amino acids. The DNA of the CDR3 is TGCGCCAGCAGCCGCCCAGTAGCGGGGCACACCGGGGAGCTGTTTTTT. It translates to CASSRPVAGHTGELFF.

The CDR3 here is CSARWFLSGANVLTF. CDR3 bases: TGCAGTGCTCGGTGGTTCCTCTCTGGGGCCAACGTCCTGACTTTC. This chain joins TRBV20-1 and TRBJ2-6; D ambiguous. Deletions cut 5 bases from V and 0 bases from J, with 11 bases between. CDR3 length: 15 amino acids. Germline-derived CDR1 and CDR2 are DFQATT and SNEGSKA (reference sequence).

This clonotype was detected many times. This sequence joins TRBV5-1 and TRBJ2-2, with D maybe TRBD1 (5 bases). V lost 0 bases and J 7 bases, leaving 16 bases between the germline ends. Germline V lookup: CDR1 SGHRS, CDR2 YFSETQ. The CDR3 has 16 residues. The CDR3 sequence is CASSLAGPGNGGELFF. The CDR3 bases are TGCGCCAGCAGCTTGGCCGGTCCAGGGAATGGCGGGGAGCTGTTTTTT.

This clonotype was seen at least ten times. The chain recombines TRBV6-2 or TRBV6-3 with TRBJ2-2; D unclear. This CDR3 is built from 14 residues. The germline V gene encodes CDR1 MNHEY and CDR2 SVGEGT. V dropped 7 bases and J dropped 1 base, with 10 bases sitting between them. The DNA of the CDR3 is TGTGCCAGCAATTTTAACTGGAACACCGGGGAGCTGTTTTTT. Translated, it gives CASNFNWNTGELFF.

The chain carries TRBV12-3 or TRBV12-4 and TRBJ1-2; TRBD1 matches 7 bases. This CDR3 is 15 amino acids long. Losses at the gene ends were 5 bases for V and 4 bases for J; bases not matched to a gene: 10. CDR3: CASSPREGAGYGYTF. The CDR3 nucleotides are TGTGCCAGCAGTCCCCGGGAGGGGGCCGGCTATGGCTACACCTTC.

This sequence joins TRBV18 and TRBJ1-5; D not certain. The CDR3 is made up of 16 amino acids. The germline V gene encodes CDR1 KGHSH and CDR2 LQKENI. V lost 3 bases, J lost 0 bases, and 12 bases lay in between. The CDR3 loop is CASSPGIRYSNQPQHF. In DNA form, the CDR3 reads TGTGCCAGCTCACCGGGGATACGCTATAGCAATCAGCCCCAGCATTTT.

The chain joins TRBV28 to TRBJ1-1, with TRBD1 as a possible D gene (6 bases). Germline values: CDR1 MDHEN, CDR2 SYDVKM. The CDR3 is made up of 16 amino acids. Trimming shortened V by 10 bases and J by 6 bases, and 27 bases separated the two germline ends. The CDR3 coding sequence is TGTGCCATCTATCCGAGATCATGGGGGGCGCGGGCTGAAGCTTTCTTT. This translates into CAIYPRSWGARAEAFF.

This clonotype has more than one count but fewer than ten. The chain joins TRBV7-6 to TRBJ2-1, with 11 bases identical to TRBD1. Germline lookup yields CDR1 SGHVS and CDR2 FNYEAQ. J gave up 5 bases and V 1 base, and 1 base lay outside the gene matches. The CDR3 extends over 15 amino acids. CDR3 region: CASSLGTGGNNEQFF. In nucleotides, the CDR3 is TGTGCCAGCAGCTTAGGGACAGGGGGCAACAATGAGCAGTTCTTC. Filled out from reference TRBV7-6 and TRBJ2-1, the complete variable domain reads GAGVSQSPRYKVTKRGQDVALRCDPISGHVSLYWYRQALGQGPEFLTYFNYEAQQDKSGLPNDRFSAERPEGSISTLTIQRTEQRDSAMYRCASSLGTGGNNEQFFGPGTRLTVL.